This T cell receptor beta chain originates from a study of cytomegalovirus exposure and HLA in healthy donors (dated by TCRdb to between 2016 and 2019). Describing the broader study: According to a later analysis, the roughly 130 validation repertoires were produced on the same platform as the roughly 720 repertoires of the first cohort. The study aimed to test whether cataloging public T cell receptors could reveal signatures of past pathogen exposure. The study combined high-throughput TCR immunosequencing, statistical association of individual TCRs with disease status, and machine learning to predict cytomegalovirus infection status. A separate validation cohort of about 110 different subjects was used in addition to the roughly 720-subject first cohort.

The paper as a whole reports these results and caveats: A later analysis lacked HLA typing for the validation cohort, so it scored co-occurrence in that cohort across all 130 or so repertoires. Of the cluster scores, 94% were above 0 in a later analysis, which found that TCRs clustered in the first cohort also tended to co-occur in the approximately 130 validation repertoires. A few of the identified cytomegalovirus-associated TCR beta chains were confirmed in vitro to be specific for cytomegalovirus antigens. Across donors, most TCR sequences were observed very rarely, whereas some public TCRs were present in many individuals. In both the original and validation cohorts, the classifier was reported to diagnose cytomegalovirus status with high specificity and sensitivity. In the study, 164 TCR beta chains were listed as associated with cytomegalovirus. According to the authors, the approach could potentially be generalized to other disease states and immunological phenotypes.

The CDR1 and CDR2 encoded by the germline V gene are SGHRS and YFSETQ. Trimming leaves V shorter by 4 bases and J shorter by 3 bases, with the junction holding 7 bases beyond the gene matches. The CDR3, from cysteine to phenylalanine, totals 14 residues. Just CDR3 DNA is preserved here, 42 bases in frame from base 1. The protocol used for the library was the immunoSEQ multiplex PCR assay. As for the original processing: A statistical classification framework was built to diagnose cytomegalovirus status from the catalog of TCR beta chain sequences. TCRdb mirrors the immuneACCESS table, restricted to in-frame sequences. Some clones are absent from its copies; in checked studies, under half trace to an unresolved V gene, and the reason for the others is unknown. The DNA was the basis for D and trimming; V, J and clone size are from that table. Within this sample are roughly 300,000 clones, with just over 85% of them counted one time only. Approximately 0.84% of the sample goes to the ten largest clones.

Concerning this clone: The target of this receptor is not known. No base quality information exists; no much larger clone differs at one position.

The donors belonged to the validation cohort of over a hundred subjects, which was separate from the roughly 670-subject first cohort. This TCR came from a woman in her late teens or twenties in good health and CMV-seronegative. Here the chain combines TRBV5-1 and TRBJ2-7; the central 7 bases match TRBD1. The specimen sequenced was PBMCs. At the DNA level, the sequence is TGCGCCAGCAGCGGCGGACAGGTTCACTACGAGCAGTACTTC. It is translated as CASSGGQVHYEQYF.